Shown below are 30 T cell receptor beta chains from a single sample sequenced in a study of blood T cell repertoires in COVID-19. Generated by immunoSEQ multiplex PCR, the TCRdb table keeps only in-frame clones and is missing some. The sample lists 55,000 to 75,000 clones; just under 80% were seen once. Sequenced input: peripheral blood. These receptors were taken from a human donor in a cohort sampled during active COVID-19.

CDR3 in amino acids: CASSPTTGAEQYF. CDR3 bases: TGTGCCAGCAGTCCAACGACAGGGGCCGAGCAGTACTTC. The chain carries TRBV6-2 or TRBV6-3 and TRBJ2-7; 8 bases line up with TRBD1. Trimming took 5 bases from V and 6 from J; bases not matched to a gene: 6. Looked up from germline, CDR1 is MNHEY and CDR2 is SVGEGT. This CDR3 region has 13 residues.

The chain employs TRBV7-6 and TRBJ2-7; tentatively, D is TRBD2 (5 bases). Per germline, CDR1 SGHVS and CDR2 FNYEAQ. The CDR3 extends over 14 amino acids. V was cut by 4 bases and J by 3 bases, with 13 bases left in between. The CDR3 sequence is CASSSTRRGYEQYF. CDR3 coding DNA: TGTGCCAGCAGCTCTACTCGACGGGGCTACGAGCAGTACTTC. Based on the CDR3 plus reference TRBV7-6 and TRBJ2-7, the full variable domain is GAGVSQSPRYKVTKRGQDVALRCDPISGHVSLYWYRQALGQGPEFLTYFNYEAQQDKSGLPNDRFSAERPEGSISTLTIQRTEQRDSAMYRCASSSTRRGYEQYFGPGTRLTVT.

V and J are TRBV30 and TRBJ2-3; 11 positions agree with TRBD1. From germline, CDR1 is GTSNPN and CDR2 SVGIG (reference sequence). Trimming removed 0 bases from V and 4 bases from J; junction bases left unmatched: 3. This CDR3 region has 15 residues. The CDR3 region is CAWSVRDRGADTQYF. CDR3 nucleotides: TGTGCCTGGAGTGTTCGGGACAGGGGGGCAGATACGCAGTATTTT. The full variable domain, with the rest looked up from reference TRBV30 and TRBJ2-3, is SQTIHQWPATLVQPVGSPLSLECTVEGTSNPNLYWYRQAAGRGLQLLFYSVGIGQISSEVPQNLSASRPQDRQFILSSKKLLLSDSGFYLCAWSVRDRGADTQYFGPGTRLTVL.

This chain joins TRBV18 and TRBJ1-1, with D hard to call. From germline, CDR1 is KGHSH and CDR2 LQKENI. This CDR3 comprises 13 residues. V was cut by 1 base and J by 7 bases, with 10 bases left in between. Here the CDR3 DNA reads TGTGCCAGCTCACCACGTGTGGCCATTGAAGCTTTCTTT. This encodes CASSPRVAIEAFF.

The chain uses TRBV27 and TRBJ2-7; 8 bases map to TRBD2. Germline CDR1 reads MNHEY; CDR2 reads SMNVEV (reference sequence). The J segment lost 7 bases and the V segment lost 6 bases, leaving 17 bases of the junction unmatched. The CDR3 length is 16 residues. The CDR3 loop is CASRAPSSGGPYEQYF. In DNA form, the CDR3 reads TGTGCCAGCAGGGCCCCCTCATCGGGAGGGCCGTATGAGCAGTACTTC.

V and J are TRBV27 and TRBJ2-7, with 7 bases matching TRBD1. This CDR3 spans 15 amino acids. CDR1 and CDR2 from the germline V gene are MNHEY and SMNVEV (reference sequence). J was trimmed by 5 bases and V by 3 bases; bases with no gene match: 10. CDR3 loop: CASSFKYSGTDEQYF. CDR3 nucleotide sequence: TGTGCCAGCAGTTTCAAATACTCCGGGACAGACGAGCAGTACTTC.

In this sample, this clone turned up a few times. The chain has TRBV6-6 and TRBJ1-2; D might be TRBD1 (5 bases). Germline CDR1 and CDR2: MNHNY and SVGAGI (reference sequence). With 5 bases removed from V and 5 bases from J, the gap between germline ends came to 12 bases. This CDR3 is built from 13 residues. The CDR3 loop reads CASSAGTDYGYTF. The CDR3 DNA is TGTGCCAGCAGTGCGGGGACGGATTATGGCTACACCTTC.

V is TRBV7-2 and J is TRBJ2-5; 10 bases are a match to TRBD2. V shed 5 bases, J shed 5 bases, and the junction held 11 bases outside the gene matches. Germline CDR1 SGHTA, CDR2 FQGNSA. The CDR3 is 16 residues long. This CDR3 is CASSPGTSVASETQYF. For the CDR3, the DNA is TGTGCCAGCAGCCCCGGGACTAGCGTTGCGTCTGAGACCCAGTACTTC.

The chain links TRBV14 to TRBJ2-1, with 11 bases matching TRBD2. Trimming at V came to 1 base and at J to 3 bases, leaving 5 bases not matched to a gene. CDR1 and CDR2 from the germline V gene are SGHDN and FVKESK. The CDR3 length is 17 residues. DNA for the CDR3: TGTGCCAGCAGCCAAGCTAGCGGGAGGAGCTTCTACAATGAGCAGTTCTTC. Amino acids: CASSQASGRSFYNEQFF.

In this sample, this clone turned up a few times. The chain combines TRBV28 with TRBJ1-3, with D possibly being TRBD1 (5 bases). This CDR3 is built from 13 residues. Germline V gene lookup returns CDR1 MDHEN and CDR2 SYDVKM. V dropped 7 bases and J dropped 4 bases, with 11 bases sitting between them. The chain's CDR3 is CASTLDSGNTIYF. The CDR3 DNA reads as TGTGCCAGCACCCTAGACAGCGGAAACACCATATATTTT.

This chain joins TRBV12-3 or TRBV12-4 and TRBJ2-7; D gene uncertain. V was trimmed by 5 bases and J by 4 bases, leaving 12 bases between them. The CDR3 runs to 13 residues. Written as DNA, the CDR3 is TGTGCCAGCAGTACATCTAGTACGTACGAGCAGTACTTC. Its protein is CASSTSSTYEQYF.

The rearrangement uses TRBV5-6 and TRBJ1-2, with D possibly being TRBD1 (5 bases). The CDR3 length is 14 residues. The germline V gene encodes CDR1 SGHDT and CDR2 YYEEEE. Trimming pared 0 bases from V and 2 bases from J, leaving 8 bases between. The CDR3 nucleotides are TGTGCCAGCAGCTTGGGGAAGGGGAACTATGGCTACACCTTC. Its translation: CASSLGKGNYGYTF.

This clone turned up a few times. V is TRBV7-8 and J is TRBJ2-5; TRBD1 matches 7 bases. The CDR3 contains 18 residues. In germline, CDR1 is SGHVS, CDR2 FQNEAQ. J was trimmed by 5 bases and V by 5 bases; bases with no gene match: 20. Here the CDR3 reads CASSPSGRRVRGSETQYF. The CDR3 nucleotides are TGTGCCAGCAGCCCCAGTGGGCGTAGGGTCAGGGGGTCTGAGACCCAGTACTTC.

This clone was observed a handful of times. The V and J genes are TRBV5-5 and TRBJ2-7; TRBD2 might be the D (5 bases). Germline lookup yields CDR1 SGHKS and CDR2 YYEKEE (reference sequence). The CDR3 totals 14 residues. V lost 2 bases and J 5 bases, leaving 14 bases between the germline ends. CDR3 amino acids: CASSFQAGSHEQYF. The CDR3 DNA follows: TGTGCCAGCAGCTTCCAGGCGGGCAGCCACGAGCAGTACTTC.

The chain carries TRBV5-1 and TRBJ2-7, with TRBD2 matching over 10 bases. CDR1 is SGHRS, CDR2 YFSETQ, per germline. After removal of 4 bases from V and 2 bases from J, the junction contained 3 bases not matched to a gene. CDR3 length: 14 amino acids. The CDR3 loop is CASSTSGNAYEQYF. The CDR3 DNA follows: TGCGCCAGCAGCACTAGCGGGAACGCCTACGAGCAGTACTTC.

The CDR3 DNA is TGTGCCAGCTCACCCCGCCGACGGCAGGATAAGAACTATGGCTACACCTTC. Protein: CASSPRRRQDKNYGYTF. This chain connects TRBV18 to TRBJ1-2; D remains unclear. The CDR3 contains 17 residues. Germline values: CDR1 KGHSH, CDR2 LQKENI. With 3 bases removed from V and 2 bases from J, the gap between germline ends came to 19 bases.

Only one count was recorded for this clone. The J gene is TRBJ2-2, the V gene TRBV7-6, with D perhaps TRBD2 (5 bases). The CDR3 sequence is 14 residues long. V gave up 0 bases and J gave up 3 bases, with 5 bases separating them. The germline CDR1 and CDR2 sequences are SGHVS and FNYEAQ. The CDR3 region is CASSLAGDTGELFF. For the CDR3, the DNA is TGTGCCAGCAGCTTAGCCGGGGACACCGGGGAGCTGTTTTTT.

V and J are TRBV27 and TRBJ2-1; tentative D call: TRBD2 (5 bases). The CDR3 totals 16 residues. The germline V gene has CDR1 MNHEY and CDR2 SMNVEV (reference sequence). V dropped 4 bases and J dropped 6 bases, with 19 bases sitting between them. The CDR3 bases are TGTGCCAGCAGTTCACCCGCGGGCCCTAACCCCAATGAGCAGTTCTTC. Protein: CASSSPAGPNPNEQFF.

This clone was observed once. This chain uses TRBV7-6 with TRBJ2-6; 8 bases agree with TRBD1. The CDR3 runs to 17 residues. The trim removed 1 base at V and 1 base at J, leaving 3 bases unmatched. From germline, CDR1 is SGHVS and CDR2 FNYEAQ. CDR3 protein: CASSLGTGTSGANVLTF. For the CDR3, the DNA is TGTGCCAGCAGCTTAGGGACAGGGACTTCTGGGGCCAACGTCCTGACTTTC.

This chain joins TRBV5-1 and TRBJ2-2, with D perhaps matching TRBD2 (7 bases). V lost 2 bases and J lost 5, with 13 bases in between. There are 15 residues in the CDR3. CDR1 SGHRS and CDR2 YFSETQ come from the germline V gene. The CDR3 nucleotides read TGCGCCAGCAGCTTCGGGCGGGGGCAAACCGGGGAGCTGTTTTTT. Translating it yields CASSFGRGQTGELFF.

The chain carries TRBV5-4 and TRBJ2-5; weak D call: TRBD1 (5 bases). Trimming took off 5 bases at V and 2 bases at J, with 10 bases between the two ends. Germline assignment: CDR1 SGHNT and CDR2 YYREEE (reference sequence). The CDR3 runs 13 residues. CDR3 sequence (DNA): TGTGCCAGCAGTCAGAGACAGCAAGAGACCCAGTACTTC. This gives the protein CASSQRQQETQYF.

The chain has TRBV28 and TRBJ1-2; 9 positions match TRBD1. After removal of 5 bases from V and 6 bases from J, the junction contained 10 bases not matched to a gene. The CDR3 has 15 amino acids. Looked up from germline, CDR1 is MDHEN and CDR2 is SYDVKM. CDR3 loop: CASSPQDRGRNGYTF. In DNA form, the CDR3 reads TGTGCCAGCAGTCCTCAAGACAGGGGGAGGAATGGCTACACCTTC.

The chain combines TRBV5-1 with TRBJ2-7, with 8 positions matching TRBD1. Germline V lookup: CDR1 SGHRS, CDR2 YFSETQ. The CDR3 loop spans 13 amino acids. J was trimmed by 2 bases and V by 4 bases; bases with no gene match: 2. The CDR3 reads CASSNRGTYEQYF. The CDR3 coding sequence is TGCGCCAGCAGCAACAGGGGGACCTACGAGCAGTACTTC.

Here the CDR3 DNA reads TGTGCCAGCAGTTACTCGCAGTTAGGGGTCGGCGGCGAGCAGTACTTC. It is translated as CASSYSQLGVGGEQYF. The chain links TRBV6-2 or TRBV6-3 to TRBJ2-7; TRBD1 is a possible D gene (5 bases). The germline CDR1 and CDR2 sequences are MNHEY and SVGEGT. The CDR3 is made up of 16 amino acids. The germline V and J ends were trimmed by 0 bases and 6 bases, with 18 bases remaining between them.

The chain couples TRBV28 to TRBJ2-7; no definite D call. Germline V gene data show CDR1 as MDHEN and CDR2 as SYDVKM. V dropped 6 bases and J dropped 5 bases, with 11 bases sitting between them. The CDR3 is made up of 12 amino acids. CDR3 loop: CASSPWAHEQYF. The CDR3 region has the DNA TGTGCCAGCAGCCCGTGGGCTCACGAGCAGTACTTC.

The gene calls are TRBV7-9 and TRBJ2-1, with 11 bases identical to TRBD1. Per germline, CDR1 SEHNR and CDR2 FQNEAQ (reference sequence). Losses at the gene ends were 5 bases for V and 7 bases for J; bases not matched to a gene: 10. This CDR3 region has 16 residues. This chain's CDR3 is CASSPTADRGRNEQFF. The CDR3 DNA sequence: TGTGCCAGCAGCCCAACGGCGGACAGGGGGCGAAATGAGCAGTTCTTC.

The chain employs TRBV11-2 and TRBJ1-6; TRBD1 might be the D (5 bases). Germline lookup yields CDR1 SGHAT and CDR2 FQNNGV. The CDR3 is made up of 13 amino acids. V shed 4 bases and J shed 6 bases, with 7 bases lying between them. For the CDR3, the DNA is TGTGCCAGCAGCTCGGGACTTAATTCACCCCTCCACTTT. Amino acid sequence: CASSSGLNSPLHF. Complete variable domain (other parts from reference TRBV11-2 and TRBJ1-6): EAGVAQSPRYKIIEKRQSVAFWCNPISGHATLYWYQQILGQGPKLLIQFQNNGVVDDSQLPKDRFSAERLKGVDSTLKIQPAKLEDSAVYLCASSSGLNSPLHFGNGTRLTVT.

The rearrangement joins TRBV5-1 to TRBJ1-4; D unclear. The length of the CDR3 is 15 residues. V was pared by 1 base and J by 2 bases, with 9 bases between. CDR1 and CDR2 from the germline V gene are SGHRS and YFSETQ. In DNA form, the CDR3 reads TGCGCCAGCAGCTTGCGCGAGTCTACTAATGAAAAACTGTTTTTT. It specifies CASSLRESTNEKLFF.

V is TRBV28 and J is TRBJ1-5, with a tentative D call TRBD1 (5 bases). The CDR3 is made up of 13 amino acids. Germline CDR1 and CDR2: MDHEN and SYDVKM. Trimming cost V 5 bases and J 6 bases, with 11 bases left between them. The CDR3 DNA sequence: TGTGCCAGCAGTCCACCGGGGGGTCAGCCCCAGCATTTT. It yields the protein CASSPPGGQPQHF. Full variable domain (remainder filled in from reference TRBV28 and TRBJ1-5): DVKVTQSSRYLVKRTGEKVFLECVQDMDHENMFWYRQDPGLGLRLIYFSYDVKMKEKGDIPEGYSVSREKKERFSLILESASTNQTSMYLCASSPPGGQPQHFGDGTRLSIL.

This clone has just a few counts. The chain has TRBV6-2 or TRBV6-3 and TRBJ2-3; TRBD2 agrees at 10 bases. Looked up from germline, CDR1 is MNHEY and CDR2 is SVGEGT. The CDR3 has 16 residues. V shed 2 bases, J shed 0 bases, and the junction held 2 bases outside the gene matches. The CDR3 DNA follows: TGTGCCAGCAGTTACGGGACTAGCGTAAGCACAGATACGCAGTATTTT. It is translated as CASSYGTSVSTDTQYF.